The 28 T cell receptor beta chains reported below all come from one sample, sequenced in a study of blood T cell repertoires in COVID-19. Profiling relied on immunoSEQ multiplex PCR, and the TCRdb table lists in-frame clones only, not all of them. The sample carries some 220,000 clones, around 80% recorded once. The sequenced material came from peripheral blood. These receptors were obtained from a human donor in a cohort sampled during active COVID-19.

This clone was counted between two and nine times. DNA for the CDR3: TGTGCCAGCAGTTTTGAAGCGGGGGGTACCGGGGAGCTGTTTTTT. Its protein is CASSFEAGGTGELFF. The genes are TRBV6-5 and TRBJ2-2, with 9 bases that match TRBD2. Germline loops: CDR1 MNHEY, CDR2 SVGAGI. The junction had 5 bases not matched to a gene; V was cut back by 4 bases and J by 5 bases. The CDR3 is 15 residues long.

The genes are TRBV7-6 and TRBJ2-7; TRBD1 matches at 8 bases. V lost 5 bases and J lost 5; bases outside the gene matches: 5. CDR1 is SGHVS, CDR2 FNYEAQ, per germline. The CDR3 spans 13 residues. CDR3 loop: CASSPDREHEQYF. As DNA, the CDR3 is TGTGCCAGCAGCCCGGACAGGGAGCACGAGCAGTACTTC.

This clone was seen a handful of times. CDR3 sequence reads: CASSSPRGRYEQYF. DNA of the CDR3: TGTGCCAGCAGTTCCCCTAGAGGGCGCTACGAGCAGTACTTC. The chain links TRBV6-2 or TRBV6-3 to TRBJ2-7, with D maybe TRBD2 (5 bases). Between the trimmed V and J ends, which lost 4 bases and 3 bases, there was a span of 13 bases. The CDR3 is 14 residues long. Germline V gene data show CDR1 as MNHEY and CDR2 as SVGEGT.

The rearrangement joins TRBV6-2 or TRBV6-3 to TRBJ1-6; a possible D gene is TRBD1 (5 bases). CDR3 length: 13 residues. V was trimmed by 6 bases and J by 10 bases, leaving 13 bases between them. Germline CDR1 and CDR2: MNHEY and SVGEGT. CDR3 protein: CASSQGLASPLHF. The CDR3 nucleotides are TGTGCCAGCAGCCAGGGCCTAGCGTCACCCCTCCACTTT.

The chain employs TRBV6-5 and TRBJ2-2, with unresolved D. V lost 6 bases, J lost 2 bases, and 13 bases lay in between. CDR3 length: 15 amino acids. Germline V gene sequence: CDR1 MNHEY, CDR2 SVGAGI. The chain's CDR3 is CASRPGLANTGELFF. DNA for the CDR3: TGTGCCAGCAGGCCGGGTTTAGCAAACACCGGGGAGCTGTTTTTT.

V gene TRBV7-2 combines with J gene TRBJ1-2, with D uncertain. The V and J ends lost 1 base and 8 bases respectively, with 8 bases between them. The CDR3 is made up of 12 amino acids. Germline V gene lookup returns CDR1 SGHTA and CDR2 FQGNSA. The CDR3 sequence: CASSLDREGYTF. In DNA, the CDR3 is TGTGCCAGCAGCTTAGATCGGGAGGGCTACACCTTC.

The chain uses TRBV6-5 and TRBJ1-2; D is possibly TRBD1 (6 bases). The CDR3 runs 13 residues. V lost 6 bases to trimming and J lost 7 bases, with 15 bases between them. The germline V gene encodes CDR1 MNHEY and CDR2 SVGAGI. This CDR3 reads CASSPQGNRGYTF. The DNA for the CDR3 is TGTGCCAGCAGCCCCCAGGGGAATCGTGGCTACACCTTC.

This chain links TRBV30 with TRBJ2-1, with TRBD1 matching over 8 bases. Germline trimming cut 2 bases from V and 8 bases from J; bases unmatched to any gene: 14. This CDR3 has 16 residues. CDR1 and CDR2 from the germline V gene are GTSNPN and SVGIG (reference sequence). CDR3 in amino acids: CAWSLYLNDRGDEQFF. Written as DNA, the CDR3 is TGTGCCTGGAGTCTATACCTAAACGACAGGGGTGATGAGCAGTTCTTC. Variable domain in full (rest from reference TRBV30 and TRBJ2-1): SQTIHQWPATLVQPVGSPLSLECTVEGTSNPNLYWYRQAAGRGLQLLFYSVGIGQISSEVPQNLSASRPQDRQFILSSKKLLLSDSGFYLCAWSLYLNDRGDEQFFGPGTRLTVL.

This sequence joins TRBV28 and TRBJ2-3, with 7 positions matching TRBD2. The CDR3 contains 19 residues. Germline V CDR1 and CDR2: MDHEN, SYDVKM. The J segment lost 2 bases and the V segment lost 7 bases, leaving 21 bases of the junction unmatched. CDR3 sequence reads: CASIPTGTSVPPHTDTQYF. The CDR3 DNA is TGTGCCAGCATCCCCACAGGTACTAGCGTTCCGCCGCACACAGATACGCAGTATTTT.

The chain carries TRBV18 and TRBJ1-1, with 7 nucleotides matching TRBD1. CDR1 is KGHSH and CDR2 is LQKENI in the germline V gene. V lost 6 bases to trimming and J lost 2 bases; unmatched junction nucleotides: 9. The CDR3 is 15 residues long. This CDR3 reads CASSTRNRGNTEAFF. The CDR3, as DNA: TGTGCCAGCTCCACCCGAAACAGGGGAAACACTGAAGCTTTCTTT.

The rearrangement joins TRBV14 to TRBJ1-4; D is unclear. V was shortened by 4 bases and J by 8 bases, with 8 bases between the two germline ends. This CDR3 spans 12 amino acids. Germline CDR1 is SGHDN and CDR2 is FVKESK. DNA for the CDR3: TGTGCCAGCAGCCTCGCGGGGGAAAAACTGTTTTTT. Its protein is CASSLAGEKLFF.

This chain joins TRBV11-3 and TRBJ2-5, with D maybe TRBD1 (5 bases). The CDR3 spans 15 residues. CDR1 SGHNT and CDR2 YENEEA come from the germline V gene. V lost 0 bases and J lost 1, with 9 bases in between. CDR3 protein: CASSLDHQGQETQYF. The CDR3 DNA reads TGTGCCAGCAGCTTAGATCACCAGGGCCAAGAGACCCAGTACTTC.

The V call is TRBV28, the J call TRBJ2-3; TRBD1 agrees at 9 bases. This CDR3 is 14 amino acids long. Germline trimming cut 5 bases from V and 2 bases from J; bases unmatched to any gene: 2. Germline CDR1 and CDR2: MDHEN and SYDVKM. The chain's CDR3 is CASSTGGDTDTQYF. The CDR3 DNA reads TGTGCCAGCAGTACAGGGGGCGACACAGATACGCAGTATTTT. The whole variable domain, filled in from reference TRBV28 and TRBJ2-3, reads DVKVTQSSRYLVKRTGEKVFLECVQDMDHENMFWYRQDPGLGLRLIYFSYDVKMKEKGDIPEGYSVSREKKERFSLILESASTNQTSMYLCASSTGGDTDTQYFGPGTRLTVL.

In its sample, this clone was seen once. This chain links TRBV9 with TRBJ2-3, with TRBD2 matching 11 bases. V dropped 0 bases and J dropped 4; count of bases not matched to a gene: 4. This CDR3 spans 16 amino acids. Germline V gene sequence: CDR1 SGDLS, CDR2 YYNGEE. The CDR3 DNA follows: TGTGCCAGCAGCGTAGCTACTAGCGGGAGAGCAGATACGCAGTATTTT. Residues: CASSVATSGRADTQYF.

The CDR3 coding sequence is TGTGCCAGCAGTTACCTACTACAGGGTCAAGGCTACACCTTC. It specifies CASSYLLQGQGYTF. V and J are TRBV6-2 or TRBV6-3 and TRBJ1-2; possibly TRBD1 for D (6 bases). Trimming took 2 bases from V and 8 from J, leaving 15 bases between them. This CDR3 is built from 14 residues. The V gene's germline CDR1 is MNHEY and CDR2 SVGEGT.

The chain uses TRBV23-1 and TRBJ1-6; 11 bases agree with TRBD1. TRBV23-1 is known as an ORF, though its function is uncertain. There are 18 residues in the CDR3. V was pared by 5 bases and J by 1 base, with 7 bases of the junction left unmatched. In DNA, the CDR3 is TGCGCCAGCAGTAGGGGGACAGGGGGGAATTCCTATAATTCACCCCTCCACTTT. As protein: CASSRGTGGNSYNSPLHF.

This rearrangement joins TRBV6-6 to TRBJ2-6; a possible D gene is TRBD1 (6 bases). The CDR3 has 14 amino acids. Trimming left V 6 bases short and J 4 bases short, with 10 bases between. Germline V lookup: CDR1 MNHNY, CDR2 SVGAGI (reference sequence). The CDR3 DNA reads TGTGCCAGCAGCAGGGGTGACGGGGCCAACGTCCTGACTTTC. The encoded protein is CASSRGDGANVLTF.

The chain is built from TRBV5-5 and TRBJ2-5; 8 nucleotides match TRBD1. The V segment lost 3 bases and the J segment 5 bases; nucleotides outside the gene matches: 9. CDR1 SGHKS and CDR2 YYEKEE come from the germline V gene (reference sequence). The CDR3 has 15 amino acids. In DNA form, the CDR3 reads TGTGCCAGCAGCTCCAGACAGGGGTTTAGGGAGACCCAGTACTTC. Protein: CASSSRQGFRETQYF.

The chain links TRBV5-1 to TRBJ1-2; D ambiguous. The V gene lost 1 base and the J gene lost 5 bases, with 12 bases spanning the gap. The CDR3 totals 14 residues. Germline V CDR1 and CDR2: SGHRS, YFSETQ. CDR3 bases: TGCGCCAGCAGCTTGAGTCGGCAGGATTATGGCTACACCTTC. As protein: CASSLSRQDYGYTF.

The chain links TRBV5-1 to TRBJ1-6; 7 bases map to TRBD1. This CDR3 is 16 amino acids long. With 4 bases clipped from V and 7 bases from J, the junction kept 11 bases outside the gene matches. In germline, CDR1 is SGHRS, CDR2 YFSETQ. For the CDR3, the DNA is TGCGCCAGCAGCCAATTTTCGACAGGGACGAATTCACCCCTCCACTTT. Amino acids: CASSQFSTGTNSPLHF.

The CDR3 DNA follows: TGTGCCAGCAGCTTGATGGGAGCAAACACCGGGGAGCTGTTTTTT. Its protein is CASSLMGANTGELFF. The chain links TRBV5-4 to TRBJ2-2, with D possibly matching TRBD2 (5 bases). The CDR3 covers 15 residues. Per the germline V gene, CDR1 is SGHNT and CDR2 is YYREEE (reference sequence). Trimming took off 1 base at V and 2 bases at J, with 9 bases between the two ends.

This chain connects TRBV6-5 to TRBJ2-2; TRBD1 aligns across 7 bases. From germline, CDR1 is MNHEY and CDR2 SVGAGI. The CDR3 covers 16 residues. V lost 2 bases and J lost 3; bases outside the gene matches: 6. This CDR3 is CASSYGTEPDTGELFF. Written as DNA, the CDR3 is TGTGCCAGCAGTTACGGGACAGAACCAGACACCGGGGAGCTGTTTTTT.

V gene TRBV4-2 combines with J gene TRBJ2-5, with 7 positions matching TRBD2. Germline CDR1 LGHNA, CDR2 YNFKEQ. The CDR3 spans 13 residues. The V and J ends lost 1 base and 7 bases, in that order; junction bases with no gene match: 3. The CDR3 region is CASSQGAGVTQYF. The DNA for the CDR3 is TGTGCCAGCAGCCAAGGCGCGGGAGTGACCCAGTACTTC.

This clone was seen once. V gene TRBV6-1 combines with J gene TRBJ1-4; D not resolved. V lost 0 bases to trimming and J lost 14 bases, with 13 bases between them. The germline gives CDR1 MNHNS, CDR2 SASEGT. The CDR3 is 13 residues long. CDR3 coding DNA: TGTGCCAGCAGTGAAGCAATGGGGAGCCCGCTGTTTTTT. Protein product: CASSEAMGSPLFF.

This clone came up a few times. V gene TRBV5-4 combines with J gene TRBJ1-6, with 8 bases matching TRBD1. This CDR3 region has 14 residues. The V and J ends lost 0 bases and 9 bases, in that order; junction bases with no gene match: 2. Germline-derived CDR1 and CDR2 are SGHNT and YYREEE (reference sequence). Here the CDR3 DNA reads TGTGCCAGCAGCTTGGGACAGGGGAGTTCACCCCTCCACTTT. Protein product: CASSLGQGSSPLHF.

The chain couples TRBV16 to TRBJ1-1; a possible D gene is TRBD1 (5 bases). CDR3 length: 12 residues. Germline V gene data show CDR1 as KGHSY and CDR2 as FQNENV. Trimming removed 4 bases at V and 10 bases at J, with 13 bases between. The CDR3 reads CASSPWGDAAFF. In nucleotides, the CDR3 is TGTGCCAGCAGCCCCTGGGGGGACGCAGCTTTCTTT.

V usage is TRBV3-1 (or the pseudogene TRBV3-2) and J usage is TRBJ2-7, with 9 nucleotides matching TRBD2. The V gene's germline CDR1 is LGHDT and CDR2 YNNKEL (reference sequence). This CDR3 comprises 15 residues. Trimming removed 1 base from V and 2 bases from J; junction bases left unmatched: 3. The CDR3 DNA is TGTGCCAGCAGCCAAGTCGCGGGAGGGCCCTACGAGCAGTACTTC. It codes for CASSQVAGGPYEQYF.

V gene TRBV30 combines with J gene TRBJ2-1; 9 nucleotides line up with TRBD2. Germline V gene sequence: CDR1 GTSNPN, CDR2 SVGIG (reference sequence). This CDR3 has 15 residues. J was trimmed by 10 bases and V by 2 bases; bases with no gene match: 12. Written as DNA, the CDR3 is TGTGCCTGGAGTCAGCTAGCGGGGTACCGGGGGGAGCAGTTCTTC. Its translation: CAWSQLAGYRGEQFF.